The 26 T cell receptor beta chains in this list originate from one sample, sequenced in a study of shared clonotypes between healthy human individuals. Assay used: immunoSEQ multiplex PCR; TCRdb lists only in-frame clones, some missing. The sample lists 2 million to 2.5 million clones; 85% to 95% were seen once. Input material: naive CD4+ T cells from PBMCs. Subset specified: CD45RA+ positively selected. The receptors here all came from a young man in good health. Some clones in this sample may be carry-over from other donors' samples.

The genes are TRBV7-2 and TRBJ1-1; the D is unclear. The CDR3 covers 12 residues. V lost 4 bases, J lost 7 bases, and 10 bases lay in between. The germline CDR1 and CDR2 sequences are SGHTA and FQGNSA. Here the CDR3 DNA reads TGTGCCAGCAGCTCCCGACTCTTTGAAGCTTTCTTT. It encodes CASSSRLFEAFF.

The V and J genes are TRBV6-1 and TRBJ2-3; 7 positions agree with TRBD1. The V gene end was trimmed by 3 bases and the J gene end by 1 base; junction bases not matched to a gene: 4. Germline V gene lookup returns CDR1 MNHNS and CDR2 SASEGT. CDR3 size: 15 residues. CDR3 sequence: CASSERQGGTDTQYF. The DNA of the CDR3 is TGTGCCAGCAGTGAGCGACAGGGCGGCACAGATACGCAGTATTTT.

This chain uses TRBV19 with TRBJ2-1, with D perhaps TRBD2 (7 bases). V lost 8 bases and J 3 bases, leaving 23 bases between the germline ends. Per germline, CDR1 LNHDA and CDR2 SQIVND (reference sequence). The CDR3 runs 17 residues. CDR3 residues: CASGGLAANKLYNEQFF. CDR3 sequence (DNA): TGTGCCAGTGGGGGGCTAGCGGCCAATAAACTCTACAATGAGCAGTTCTTC. The full variable domain, rest sourced from reference TRBV19 and TRBJ2-1, is DGGITQSPKYLFRKEGQNVTLSCEQNLNHDAMYWYRQDPGQGLRLIYYSQIVNDFQKGDIAEGYSVSREKKESFPLTVTSAQKNPTAFYLCASGGLAANKLYNEQFFGPGTRLTVL.

This chain connects TRBV11-2 to TRBJ2-5; 7 bases fit TRBD2. CDR1 is SGHAT and CDR2 is FQNNGV in the germline V gene. CDR3 length: 14 residues. V gave up 5 bases and J gave up 5 bases; unmatched junction bases: 8. CDR3 protein: CASSTRLAEETQYF. DNA for the CDR3: TGTGCCAGCAGCACTCGACTAGCTGAGGAGACCCAGTACTTC.

This clone was seen a single time. The V and J genes are TRBV27 and TRBJ2-7; 8 bases agree with TRBD2. Germline V gene sequence: CDR1 MNHEY, CDR2 SMNVEV (reference sequence). The CDR3 is 15 residues long. V trimming: 6 bases; J trimming: 0 bases; junction bases outside the gene matches: 7. The CDR3 sequence is CASRLSGTSSYEQYF. The CDR3, as DNA: TGTGCCAGCAGACTTAGCGGGACTAGCTCCTACGAGCAGTACTTC.

This chain connects TRBV4-3 to TRBJ1-4; D may be TRBD1 (6 bases). The CDR3 runs 15 residues. Germline V gene sequence: CDR1 LGHNA, CDR2 YSLEER. V lost 0 bases to trimming and J lost 7 bases, with 12 bases between them. CDR3 nucleotides: TGCGCCAGCAGCCAAGAAGGGGGGCCGGGTGAAAAACTGTTTTTT. It codes for CASSQEGGPGEKLFF.

The J gene is TRBJ2-2, the V gene TRBV28, with D possibly matching TRBD1 (5 bases). V was trimmed by 1 base and J by 3 bases, leaving 15 bases between them. CDR1 MDHEN and CDR2 SYDVKM come from the germline V gene. This CDR3 has 17 residues. The chain's CDR3 is CASSLFLSAGHTGELFF. DNA for the CDR3: TGTGCCAGCAGTTTATTCTTGAGTGCAGGGCACACCGGGGAGCTGTTTTTT.

This chain joins TRBV27 and TRBJ1-2, with TRBD1 matching 8 bases. CDR3 length: 13 residues. Germline V gene data show CDR1 as MNHEY and CDR2 as SMNVEV (reference sequence). V trimming: 10 bases; J trimming: 3 bases; junction bases outside the gene matches: 7. The CDR3 is CAMQDRVHYGYTF. CDR3 coding DNA: TGTGCCATGCAGGACAGGGTGCACTATGGCTACACCTTC.

The genes are TRBV19 and TRBJ1-5, with 8 bases matching TRBD1. Trimming cost V 7 bases and J 2 bases; bases outside gene matches: 4. CDR3 size: 14 residues. Germline V gene lookup returns CDR1 LNHDA and CDR2 SQIVND (reference sequence). CDR3 in amino acids: CASTGGFGNQPQHF. CDR3 in DNA: TGTGCCAGTACAGGGGGCTTTGGCAATCAGCCCCAGCATTTT.

The chain has TRBV19 and TRBJ1-1; D perhaps matches TRBD1 (5 bases). V was cut by 5 bases and J by 4 bases, with 11 bases left in between. CDR1 and CDR2 from the germline V gene are LNHDA and SQIVND (reference sequence). This CDR3 comprises 13 residues. The CDR3 coding sequence is TGTGCCAGTAGTCCAACTGGGGGCACTGAAGCTTTCTTT. Translated, it gives CASSPTGGTEAFF.

This chain joins TRBV6-1 and TRBJ2-6; unclear D gene. V was cut by 8 bases and J by 0 bases, with 11 bases left in between. Germline CDR1 MNHNS, CDR2 SASEGT. The CDR3 loop spans 15 amino acids. The CDR3 sequence is CASSTSHSGANVLTF. The CDR3 nucleotides are TGTGCCAGCTCCACCAGCCACTCTGGGGCCAACGTCCTGACTTTC.

For this clone: The same CDR3 arises from other DNA sequences in this sample as well. The V gene is TRBV28, the J gene TRBJ2-7; 7 nucleotides agree with TRBD1. The CDR3 has 15 amino acids. Germline loops: CDR1 MDHEN, CDR2 SYDVKM. J was trimmed by 1 base and V by 2 bases; bases with no gene match: 5. The CDR3 loop reads CASSLPGQISYEQYF. CDR3 coding DNA: TGTGCCAGCAGTTTACCGGGACAGATTTCCTACGAGCAGTACTTC.

V and J are TRBV12-5 and TRBJ1-1; no clear D. The germline gives CDR1 LGHNT, CDR2 FRNRAP. Trimming removed 7 bases at V and 3 bases at J, with 9 bases between. This CDR3 has 12 residues. The CDR3 DNA reads TGTGCTAGTGCCCTGCGAGACACTGAAGCTTTCTTT. Protein product: CASALRDTEAFF.

The rearrangement links TRBV28 to TRBJ2-5; 8 nucleotides align to TRBD2. Germline CDR1 MDHEN, CDR2 SYDVKM. V was clipped by 6 bases and J by 3 bases; unmatched bases: 9. This CDR3 has 15 residues. The CDR3 DNA follows: TGTGCCAGCAGCAAGTCGACTAGCGCAAAAGAGACCCAGTACTTC. Protein sequence: CASSKSTSAKETQYF. The full variable domain, its missing parts supplied by reference TRBV28 and TRBJ2-5, is DVKVTQSSRYLVKRTGEKVFLECVQDMDHENMFWYRQDPGLGLRLIYFSYDVKMKEKGDIPEGYSVSREKKERFSLILESASTNQTSMYLCASSKSTSAKETQYFGPGTRLLVL.

The J gene is TRBJ2-2, the V gene TRBV27; 9 bases are shared with TRBD1. This CDR3 is built from 14 residues. V lost 4 bases, J lost 6 bases, and 3 bases stayed unmatched. Looked up from germline, CDR1 is MNHEY and CDR2 is SMNVEV (reference sequence). The CDR3 DNA reads TGTGCCAGCAGTTCCGGGACAGGGTCCGGGGAGCTGTTTTTT. Translated: CASSSGTGSGELFF.

As DNA, the CDR3 is TGTGCCAGCAGCTTAGACGGGGGGACTGAAGCTTTCTTT. This translates into CASSLDGGTEAFF. The chain employs TRBV7-3 and TRBJ1-1; the D gene is possibly TRBD1 (5 bases). The CDR3 totals 13 residues. V was shortened by 2 bases and J by 5 bases, with 9 bases between the two germline ends. Germline CDR1 reads SGHTA; CDR2 reads FQGTGA.

V is TRBV5-6 and J is TRBJ2-7; no definite D call. The CDR3 extends over 14 amino acids. The germline V gene has CDR1 SGHDT and CDR2 YYEEEE. Trimming left V 5 bases short and J 4 bases short, with 16 bases between. CDR3 nucleotide sequence: TGTGCCAGCAGTTTACGACCTCTCGGGTACGAGCAGTACTTC. Amino acid sequence: CASSLRPLGYEQYF.

This rearrangement joins TRBV2 to TRBJ2-3; 10 bases agree with TRBD2. CDR3 length equals 15 residues. Germline V gives CDR1 SNHLY, CDR2 FYNNEI. V dropped 8 bases and J dropped 6; count of bases not matched to a gene: 11. CDR3 bases: TGTGCCAGCTCCCGGACTAGCGGAGGTGGGGATACGCAGTATTTT. It translates to CASSRTSGGGDTQYF. Filled out from reference TRBV2 and TRBJ2-3, the complete variable domain reads EPEVTQTPSHQVTQMGQEVILRCVPISNHLYFYWYRQILGQKVEFLVSFYNNEISEKSEIFDDQFSVERPDGSNFTLKIRSTKLEDSAMYFCASSRTSGGGDTQYFGPGTRLTVL.

V usage is TRBV27 and J usage is TRBJ2-5, with D uncertain. CDR1 MNHEY and CDR2 SMNVEV come from the germline V gene (reference sequence). The V gene lost 6 bases and the J gene lost 5 bases, with 7 bases spanning the gap. The CDR3 contains 11 residues. This CDR3 reads CASRLRETQYF. As DNA, the CDR3 is TGTGCCAGCAGACTACGGGAGACCCAGTACTTC.

This sequence joins TRBV14 and TRBJ2-5; possibly TRBD1 for D (7 bases). Germline V gives CDR1 SGHDN, CDR2 FVKESK. The V and J ends lost 0 bases and 5 bases respectively, with 19 bases between them. The CDR3 covers 17 residues. DNA for the CDR3: TGTGCCAGCAGCCAAGATGTTCGGGGGACAGTGAGGGAGACCCAGTACTTC. Amino acid sequence: CASSQDVRGTVRETQYF.

CDR3: CAWSGDRTDHSNQPQHF. In nucleotides, the CDR3 is TGTGCCTGGAGTGGAGACAGGACCGACCATAGCAATCAGCCCCAGCATTTT. This chain uses TRBV30 with TRBJ1-5, with a possible D match to TRBD1 (6 bases). CDR3 size: 17 residues. Germline CDR1 and CDR2: GTSNPN and SVGIG (reference sequence). Trimming removed 1 base from V and 0 bases from J, with 16 bases in between.

The chain links TRBV20-1 to TRBJ1-1; no firm D call. Germline CDR1 and CDR2: DFQATT and SNEGSKA (reference sequence). V was trimmed by 8 bases and J by 6 bases, leaving 13 bases between them. This CDR3 has 11 residues. In DNA form, the CDR3 reads TGCAGTCCCTCGAGTTGGGCTGAAGCTTTCTTT. Protein product: CSPSSWAEAFF.

V gene TRBV28 combines with J gene TRBJ1-2, with D perhaps matching TRBD1 (6 bases). This CDR3 is built from 13 residues. Germline-derived CDR1 and CDR2 are MDHEN and SYDVKM. Trimming pared 6 bases from V and 10 bases from J, leaving 18 bases between. CDR3 DNA: TGTGCCAGCAGCCGACCCTTAACAGGGCTCTACACCTTC. Its translation: CASSRPLTGLYTF.

The chain employs TRBV7-9 and TRBJ2-1, with 8 bases identical to TRBD2. J gave up 1 base and V 5 bases, and 16 bases lay outside the gene matches. Germline values: CDR1 SEHNR, CDR2 FQNEAQ (reference sequence). The CDR3 has 19 residues. The CDR3 DNA follows: TGTGCCAGCAGCCATGCAGGGAGTAGCGGGAAAGGTTCCTACAATGAGCAGTTCTTC. Residues: CASSHAGSSGKGSYNEQFF.

The V call is TRBV11-2, the J call TRBJ2-5, with D maybe TRBD2 (5 bases). The J call may be wrong; the DNA end is better matched by TRBJ2-7. The length of the CDR3 is 15 residues. Germline CDR1 is SGHAT and CDR2 is FQNNGV. CDR3 in amino acids: CASSFPPGVSYEQYF. CDR3 nucleotides: TGTGCCAGCAGCTTCCCTCCCGGGGTCTCCTACGAGCAGTACTTC.

The chain has TRBV7-2 and TRBJ2-5, with D perhaps matching TRBD1 (6 bases). From germline, CDR1 is SGHTA and CDR2 FQGNSA. CDR3 length: 14 residues. Trimming removed 0 bases at V and 6 bases at J, with 11 bases between. CDR3 amino acids: CASSLARGAQTQYF. CDR3 DNA: TGTGCCAGCAGCTTAGCCAGGGGTGCCCAGACCCAGTACTTC.